A single sample gave rise to the 7 T cell receptor beta chains below, sequenced in a study of response to subunit inactivated influenza vaccine. TCRdb fed the RT-PCR reads into MiXCR, producing one record per CDR3 protein. The sample consists of hundreds of thousands of distinct CDR3 sequences, about a fifth of them appearing once. Sequenced material: PBMCs from blood, taken 4 to 6 days after vaccination. These receptors came from a man between 50 and 59 years old who received an inactivated influenza vaccine.

The CDR3 reads CASSWDSPMDIQYF. For the CDR3, the DNA is TGTGCCAGCAGCTGGGACAGCCCGATGGACATTCAGTACTTC. The rearrangement links TRBV7-2 to TRBJ2-4; 7 bases align to TRBD1. The CDR3 contains 14 residues. Germline V CDR1 and CDR2: SGHTA, FQGNSA. The J segment lost 8 bases and the V segment lost 4 bases, leaving 8 bases of the junction unmatched. The full variable domain, with the rest looked up from reference TRBV7-2 and TRBJ2-4, is GAGVSQSPSNKVTEKGKDVELRCDPISGHTALYWYRQSLGQGLEFLIYFQGNSAPDKSGLPSDRFSAERTGGSVSTLTIQRTQQEDSAVYLCASSWDSPMDIQYFGAGTRLSVL.

The rearrangement uses TRBV29-1 and TRBJ2-3; a weak D match, TRBD1 (5 bases). This CDR3 spans 13 amino acids. Germline V gene sequence: CDR1 SQVTM, CDR2 ANQGSEA. Between the trimmed V and J ends, which lost 4 bases and 0 bases, there was a span of 8 bases. CDR3 nucleotide sequence: TGCAGCGTTGGGTCAGGGAGCACAGATACGCAGTATTTT. Amino acid sequence: CSVGSGSTDTQYF.

The chain uses TRBV7-9 and TRBJ2-7, with D perhaps matching TRBD2 (6 bases). This CDR3 has 14 residues. The germline V gene has CDR1 SEHNR and CDR2 FQNEAQ (reference sequence). V lost 3 bases and J lost 4, with 13 bases in between. The CDR3 region has the DNA TGTGCCAGCAGCTTCGGGGGTTTCCCTTACGAGCAGTACTTC. It encodes CASSFGGFPYEQYF.

In this sample, this clonotype turned up a few times. This sequence joins TRBV7-9 and TRBJ2-7; 7 nucleotides align to TRBD2. Germline assignment: CDR1 SEHNR and CDR2 FQNEAQ (reference sequence). V shed 2 bases and J 6 bases; nucleotides not matched to a gene: 10. The CDR3 is 15 amino acids. The CDR3 sequence is CASSLLGREKGEQYF. The DNA of the CDR3 is TGTGCCAGCAGCTTATTAGGGCGGGAGAAGGGCGAGCAGTACTTC.

This clonotype has more than one count but fewer than ten. The chain joins TRBV6-5 to TRBJ2-3; TRBD2 agrees at 9 bases. Trimming took 2 bases from V and 6 from J; bases not matched to a gene: 3. Germline V lookup: CDR1 MNHEY, CDR2 SVGAGI. This CDR3 contains 14 residues. The CDR3 region is CASSYGGRGDTQYF. The CDR3 coding sequence is TGTGCCAGCAGTTACGGCGGGAGGGGGGATACGCAGTATTTT.

This clonotype has only a few counts. This chain links TRBV7-9 with TRBJ2-7; 8 bases fit TRBD1. Germline trimming cut 5 bases from V and 2 bases from J; bases unmatched to any gene: 11. The CDR3 spans 16 residues. The germline gives CDR1 SEHNR, CDR2 FQNEAQ (reference sequence). The CDR3 loop reads CASSDKPGTGPYEQYF. The DNA of the CDR3 is TGTGCCAGCAGCGATAAACCCGGGACAGGCCCCTACGAGCAGTACTTC.

The J gene is TRBJ2-2, the V gene TRBV4-3; 12 nucleotides align to TRBD2. The ends lost 4 bases at V and 7 bases at J; junction bases unmatched: 1. CDR3 length: 14 residues. CDR1 LGHNA and CDR2 YSLEER come from the germline V gene. DNA for the CDR3: TGCGCCAGCAGCCCGACTAGCGGGAGCGGGGAGCTGTTTTTT. Its protein product is CASSPTSGSGELFF.